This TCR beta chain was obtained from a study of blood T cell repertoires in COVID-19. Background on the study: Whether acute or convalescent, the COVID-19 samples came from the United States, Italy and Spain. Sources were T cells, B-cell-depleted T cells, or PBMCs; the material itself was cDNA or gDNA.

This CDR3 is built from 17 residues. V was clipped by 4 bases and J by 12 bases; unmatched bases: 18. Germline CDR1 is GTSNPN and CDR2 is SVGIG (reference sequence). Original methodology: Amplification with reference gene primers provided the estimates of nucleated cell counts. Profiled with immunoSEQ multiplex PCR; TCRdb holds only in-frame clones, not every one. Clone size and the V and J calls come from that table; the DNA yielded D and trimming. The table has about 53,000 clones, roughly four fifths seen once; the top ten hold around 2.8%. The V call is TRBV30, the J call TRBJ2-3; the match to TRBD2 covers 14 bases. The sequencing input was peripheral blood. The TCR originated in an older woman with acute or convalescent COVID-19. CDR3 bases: TGTGCCTGGAACCGGCCGATGGGACTAGCGGGAGTTAAGGCCCAGTATTTT. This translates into CAWNRPMGLAGVKAQYF.